This T cell receptor beta chain was profiled in a study of tumor-infiltrating lymphocytes in localized non-small cell lung cancer. Trimming removed 4 bases at V and 3 bases at J, with 13 bases between. Germline V gene data show CDR1 as SGHRS and CDR2 as YFSETQ. The CDR3 is made up of 14 amino acids. Profiling relied on immunoSEQ multiplex PCR, and the TCRdb table lists in-frame clones only, not all of them. Of about 7,500 clones in the sample, about 64% were seen once. Sequenced material: uninvolved lung tissue not adjacent to the tumor. The clonotype was recovered from a human donor with non-small cell lung cancer. The chain links TRBV5-1 to TRBJ1-1; D uncertain. CDR3 in DNA: TGCGCCAGCAGCCCTACTGGGTGGGACACTGAAGCTTTCTTT. Its translation: CASSPTGWDTEAFF.